This T cell receptor beta chain was sequenced in a study of blood T cell repertoires in COVID-19. The overall study: There were acute and convalescent COVID-19 samples, and they came from the United States, Italy and Spain. PBMCs, B-cell-depleted T cells, or T cells provided the cDNA or gDNA that made up the material.

V dropped 2 bases and J dropped 4 bases, with 11 bases sitting between them. CDR1 is LNHDA, CDR2 SQIVND, per germline (reference sequence). The CDR3 is 14 amino acids. Source study methods: Reference gene primers were amplified, and this amplification served to estimate nucleated cell counts. Sequenced by immunoSEQ multiplex PCR; TCRdb stores in-frame clones only, minus some. D and trimming come from the DNA, and the V and J calls and clone size come from that table. The sample has some 300,000 clones; less than 90% are singletons. A Seattle source enrolled patients during active infection and followed them longitudinally.

This chain links TRBV19 with TRBJ1-1; perhaps TRBD1 as D (6 bases). Input material: peripheral blood. This clonotype was obtained from a woman in her 70s with COVID-19, enrolled during active disease. CDR3 region: CASSIFEGVTEAFF. The DNA of the CDR3 is TGTGCCAGTAGTATATTTGAGGGGGTCACTGAAGCTTTCTTT.